The T cell receptor (beta chain) under discussion was sequenced for a study of cytomegalovirus exposure and HLA in healthy donors. Study-level points and caveats: The availability of immune exposure information extended only to CMV serostatus. A few of the chains that were CMV-associated were confirmed in vitro to be specific for CMV antigens. Later genetic work tied a missense DCLRE1C variant to beta-chain V and J trimming.

PCR used 60 Vbeta primers and 13 Jbeta primers. The table came from immunoSEQ multiplex PCR; TCRdb's copy has only in-frame clones and leaves some out. Of 87,000 or so clones in the sample, 7.6% were seen once. Trimming at V came to 8 bases and at J to 4 bases, leaving 5 bases not matched to a gene. The CDR3 spans 15 residues. Germline values: CDR1 SGHRS, CDR2 YFSETQ. Remarks on this clone: Its antigen is currently unknown.

Sequencing was performed on PBMCs. This clonotype originated in a man aged 45-65 years in good health and CMV-seronegative. This sequence joins TRBV5-1 and TRBJ2-5; 16 bases match TRBD2. The CDR3 protein is CASSGTSGGGETQYF. CDR3 nucleotide sequence: TGCGCCAGTTCCGGGACTAGCGGGGGGGGAGAGACCCAGTACTTC.